This T cell receptor (beta chain) appears in the sequencing data of a study of beta chain features in type 1 diabetes. Across the study: The number of sorted cells examined across all samples was 107,917,701.

The entirety of the isolated RNA underwent reverse transcription, so expressed TCRB transcripts were sequenced. Profiled with immunoSEQ multiplex PCR; TCRdb holds only in-frame clones, not every one. The sample includes 600,000 to 700,000 clones, around 12% seen only once; the top ten take roughly 0.12%. General observations from the study: Whether HLA type influences TCRB rearrangement remained unresolved here. The study found moderately but significantly shorter TCRB CDR3s in all four CD4+ subsets of Type 1 diabetes patients. Shorter templates might be favored by PCR, equally in patients and controls.

Via the markers CD45RO/CCR7/CD25/CD127/CD95/CD27, stem cell-like memory, regulatory, central memory and naive CD4+ cells were sorted. Concerning this clone: Its target is unknown.

The V gene end was trimmed by 4 bases and the J gene end by 8 bases; junction bases not matched to a gene: 7. The CDR3 is 14 residues long. The germline V gene encodes CDR1 SEHNR and CDR2 FQNEAQ (reference sequence). The chain combines TRBV7-9 with TRBJ1-4; 7 bases map to TRBD1. The sample comprised naive CD4+ T cells from blood. The TCR originated in a man under 40 with type 1 diabetes. The DNA for the CDR3 is TGTGCCAGCAGCTCCCGACAGGGTAGCGAAAAACTGTTTTTT. Amino acid sequence: CASSSRQGSEKLFF.